A single T cell receptor (beta chain) is shown here with its context. The data belong to a study of PD-L1 blockade in urothelial cancer. Overall study: At 3 weeks (second dose) and 6 weeks after starting treatment, blood was analyzed.

Trimming took 5 bases from V and 7 from J; bases not matched to a gene: 8. Germline V gene data show CDR1 as MNHEY and CDR2 as SVGAGI. This CDR3 has 15 amino acids. Libraries were prepared by immunoSEQ multiplex PCR; TCRdb keeps only in-frame clonotypes and omits some of them. This table has about 47,000 clones, approximately 78% appearing once. This sample's time point: pretreatment peripheral blood. The clonotype was recovered from a man in his fifties or sixties with urothelial cancer. This specimen was PBMCs, taken around atezolizumab (anti-PD-L1) treatment. The J gene is TRBJ2-1, the V gene TRBV6-5; 10 positions agree with TRBD2. CDR3 loop: CASSLSGGARNEQFF. In DNA, the CDR3 is TGTGCCAGCAGTCTAAGCGGGGGGGCGCGGAATGAGCAGTTCTTC.